This TCR beta chain was observed in a study of beta chain features in type 1 diabetes. General observations from the study: Moderate yet significant TCRB CDR3 shortening was seen in Type 1 diabetes patients in all four CD4+ subsets.

Trimming took off 0 bases at V and 1 base at J, with 11 bases between the two ends. The CDR3 consists of 17 residues. Germline lookup yields CDR1 SGHRS and CDR2 YFSETQ. This clone has a handful of counts. Antigen specificity is unknown. The whole isolated RNA underwent reverse transcription, so sequencing captured expressed TCRB transcripts. Generated by immunoSEQ multiplex PCR, the TCRdb table keeps only in-frame clones and is missing some. The sample yields 200,000 to 300,000 clones, about a tenth seen once. The material sequenced was naive CD4+ T cells from blood. The chain joins TRBV5-1 to TRBJ2-6; no definite D call. This receptor was identified in a man aged 25-45 years with type 1 diabetes. The CDR3 here is CASSLAVTGSGANVLTF. CDR3 bases: TGCGCCAGCAGCTTGGCCGTTACGGGTTCTGGGGCCAACGTCCTGACTTTC.